The 11 T cell receptor beta chains reported below all come from one sample, sequenced in a study of blood T cell repertoires in COVID-19. Some clones are missing from TCRdb's copy, which holds only in-frame ones; the method was immunoSEQ multiplex PCR. Here the sample spans under 150,000 clones, roughly three quarters being singletons. Specimen: peripheral blood. Receptor source: an elderly woman with acute or convalescent COVID-19.

The rearrangement links TRBV5-1 to TRBJ2-3; TRBD2 matches 8 bases. There are 15 residues in the CDR3. The germline V gene encodes CDR1 SGHRS and CDR2 YFSETQ. J was trimmed by 4 bases and V by 3 bases; bases with no gene match: 7. The CDR3 is CASSSGGGESDTQYF. CDR3 in DNA: TGCGCCAGCAGCTCGGGGGGGGGCGAATCAGATACGCAGTATTTT.

In DNA, the CDR3 is TGTGCCAGCCTCCCCGGGGGGCTTCGGAACACCGGGGAGCTGTTTTTT. Its translation: CASLPGGLRNTGELFF. The chain couples TRBV7-8 to TRBJ2-2, with a possible D match to TRBD2 (7 bases). V was clipped by 8 bases and J by 1 base, with 17 bases between them. This CDR3 is 16 amino acids long. Germline lookup yields CDR1 SGHVS and CDR2 FQNEAQ.

The chain couples TRBV6-5 to TRBJ1-5, with a possible D match to TRBD1 (5 bases). This CDR3 has 16 amino acids. V was cut by 0 bases and J by 4 bases, with 13 bases left in between. Per germline, CDR1 MNHEY and CDR2 SVGAGI. This CDR3 is CASSYSRGVGNQPQHF. CDR3 nucleotides: TGTGCCAGCAGTTACTCGCGGGGGGTGGGGAATCAGCCCCAGCATTTT.

The V gene is TRBV16, the J gene TRBJ1-5; weak D call: TRBD1 (6 bases). Trimming took off 0 bases at V and 4 bases at J, with 10 bases between the two ends. The CDR3 covers 15 residues. Germline CDR1 KGHSY, CDR2 FQNENV. For the CDR3, the DNA is TGTGCCAGCAGCCAATCAGGGGGAGAAAATCAGCCCCAGCATTTT. This sequence encodes CASSQSGGENQPQHF.

The rearrangement joins TRBV30 to TRBJ2-7; D possibly corresponds to TRBD2 (6 bases). Trimming shortened V by 0 bases and J by 4 bases, and 10 bases separated the two germline ends. CDR1 is GTSNPN and CDR2 is SVGIG in the germline V gene (reference sequence). The CDR3 runs 13 residues. CDR3 protein: CAWSVGRGYEQYF. CDR3 nucleotides: TGTGCCTGGAGTGTAGGTCGGGGGTACGAGCAGTACTTC.

The chain joins TRBV5-4 to TRBJ1-1; TRBD1 matches 7 bases. The junction had 1 base not matched to a gene; V was cut back by 4 bases and J by 1 base. The CDR3 has 13 amino acids. CDR1 and CDR2 from the germline V gene are SGHNT and YYREEE (reference sequence). The CDR3 DNA reads as TGTGCCAGCAGCCACAGGGGGAACACTGAAGCTTTCTTT. This codes for CASSHRGNTEAFF.

The V call is TRBV7-6, the J call TRBJ1-4; D possibly corresponds to TRBD1 (6 bases). From germline, CDR1 is SGHVS and CDR2 FNYEAQ. Trimming shortened V by 0 bases and J by 7 bases, and 15 bases separated the two germline ends. This CDR3 region has 16 residues. The DNA for the CDR3 is TGTGCCAGCAGCTTAGCGGGTCAGGGGCCGGGTGAAAAACTGTTTTTT. It is translated as CASSLAGQGPGEKLFF.

The chain has TRBV30 and TRBJ2-3, with D maybe TRBD2 (6 bases). The CDR3 is made up of 12 amino acids. The V gene's germline CDR1 is GTSNPN and CDR2 SVGIG (reference sequence). Trimming pared 7 bases from V and 2 bases from J, leaving 10 bases between. CDR3 DNA sequence: TGTGCCTTAGCGGAATTCACAGATACGCAGTATTTT. As protein: CALAEFTDTQYF.

This clone has more than one count but fewer than ten. The chain combines TRBV5-1 with TRBJ2-6; D unclear. Trimming shortened V by 0 bases and J by 0 bases, and 10 bases separated the two germline ends. Germline CDR1 is SGHRS and CDR2 is YFSETQ. CDR3 length equals 17 residues. The CDR3 loop reads CASSLVASFSGANVLTF. CDR3 DNA sequence: TGCGCCAGCAGCTTGGTGGCTTCGTTCTCTGGGGCCAACGTCCTGACTTTC.

The genes are TRBV24-1 and TRBJ2-1; 10 positions match TRBD2. The CDR3 loop spans 17 amino acids. In germline, CDR1 is KGHDR, CDR2 SFDVKD. The ends lost 2 bases at V and 7 bases at J; junction bases unmatched: 10. The CDR3 region is CATSDYSGRKTGNEQFF. CDR3 sequence (DNA): TGTGCCACCAGTGATTATAGCGGGAGGAAAACCGGGAATGAGCAGTTCTTC.

CDR3 bases: TGTGCCAGCAGCTCGACGGGACAGGGGGCGTCTGGAAACACCATATATTTT. This sequence encodes CASSSTGQGASGNTIYF. This sequence joins TRBV5-4 and TRBJ1-3; TRBD1 matches 12 bases. The V segment lost 3 bases and the J segment 1 base; nucleotides outside the gene matches: 5. Germline V gene data show CDR1 as SGHNT and CDR2 as YYREEE (reference sequence). This CDR3 is 17 amino acids long.